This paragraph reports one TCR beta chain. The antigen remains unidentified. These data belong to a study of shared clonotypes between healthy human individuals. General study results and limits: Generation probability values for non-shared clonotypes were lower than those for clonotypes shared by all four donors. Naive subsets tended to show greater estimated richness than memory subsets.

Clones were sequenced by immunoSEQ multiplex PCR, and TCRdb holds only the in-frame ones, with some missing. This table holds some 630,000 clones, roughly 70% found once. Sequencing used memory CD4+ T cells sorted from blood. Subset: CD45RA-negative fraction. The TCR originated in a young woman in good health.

The CDR3 protein is CASSPLNTGELFF. DNA for the CDR3: TGTGCCAGCAGCCCCCTTAACACCGGGGAGCTGTTTTTT. The chain has TRBV7-9 and TRBJ2-2; no clear D. CDR1 and CDR2 from the germline V gene are SEHNR and FQNEAQ (reference sequence). The V end was cut by 5 bases, the J end by 2 bases, with 6 bases between. This CDR3 has 13 amino acids.